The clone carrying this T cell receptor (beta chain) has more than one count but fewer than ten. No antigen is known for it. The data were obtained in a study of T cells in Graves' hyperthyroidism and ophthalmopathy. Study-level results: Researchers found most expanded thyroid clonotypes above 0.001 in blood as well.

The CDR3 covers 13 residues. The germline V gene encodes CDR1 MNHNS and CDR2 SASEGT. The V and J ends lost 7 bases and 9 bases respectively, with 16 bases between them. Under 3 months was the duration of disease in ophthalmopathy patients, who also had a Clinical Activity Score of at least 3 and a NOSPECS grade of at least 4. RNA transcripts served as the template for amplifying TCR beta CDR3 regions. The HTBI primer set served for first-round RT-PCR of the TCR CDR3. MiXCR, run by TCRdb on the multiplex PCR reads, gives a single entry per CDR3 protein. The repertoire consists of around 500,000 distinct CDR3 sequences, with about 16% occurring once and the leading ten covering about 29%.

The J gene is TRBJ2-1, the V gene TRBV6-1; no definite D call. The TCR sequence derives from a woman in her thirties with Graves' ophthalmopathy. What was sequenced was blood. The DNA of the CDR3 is TGTGCCAGCACCAGATACATGGCCCCTGAGCAGTTCTTC. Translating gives CASTRYMAPEQFF.